Below, 20 T cell receptor beta chains from the same sample are listed, as sequenced in a study of T-cell reconstitution after alpha-beta-depleted transplantation in children. A library of TCRbeta sequences, prepared with unique molecular identifiers, was generated. TCRdb re-called the PCR reads with MiXCR, one entry per CDR3 protein. The table includes about 610,000 distinct CDR3 sequences, roughly 27% detected once. Sample: PBMCs, taken before TCRalphabeta/CD19-depleted stem cell transplant. The origin of the receptors is a boy less than two years old with Wiskott-Aldrich syndrome, due to receive a stem cell transplant.

This clonotype turned up a few times. The chain recombines TRBV30 with TRBJ1-3; TRBD1 might be the D (5 bases). The CDR3 has 16 residues. Trimming left V 3 bases short and J 3 bases short, with 18 bases between. Germline CDR1 is GTSNPN and CDR2 is SVGIG (reference sequence). CDR3 sequence reads: CAWSPGPGTSGNTIYF. CDR3 DNA: TGTGCCTGGAGCCCAGGGCCAGGGACTAGTGGAAACACCATATATTTT.

V gene TRBV19 combines with J gene TRBJ1-5; 9 bases agree with TRBD1. Germline V CDR1 and CDR2: LNHDA, SQIVND (reference sequence). Trimming took 3 bases from V and 2 from J; bases not matched to a gene: 5. The CDR3 consists of 16 residues. The CDR3 sequence is CASSIVYRGRNQPQHF. The CDR3 region has the DNA TGTGCCAGTAGTATTGTGTACAGGGGGCGCAATCAGCCCCAGCATTTT.

This clonotype was counted a few times. CDR3 coding DNA: TGCGCCAGCAACTCGCGGACAGTCCTCCCCTCTGGGGCCAACGTCCTGACTTTC. The encoded protein is CASNSRTVLPSGANVLTF. The chain combines TRBV5-1 with TRBJ2-6; a possible D gene is TRBD1 (6 bases). CDR3 length equals 18 residues. Germline CDR1 and CDR2: SGHRS and YFSETQ. The germline V and J ends were trimmed by 6 bases and 0 bases, with 19 bases remaining between them.

This chain links TRBV15 with TRBJ2-7; 8 positions agree with TRBD2. From germline, CDR1 is LNHNV and CDR2 YYDKDF (reference sequence). The CDR3 has 15 amino acids. J was trimmed by 5 bases and V by 3 bases; bases with no gene match: 9. The CDR3 spells CATSRPGGGKDEQYF. CDR3 coding DNA: TGTGCCACCAGCAGGCCCGGGGGGGGCAAAGACGAGCAGTACTTC. Full variable domain (missing parts from reference TRBV15 and TRBJ2-7): DAMVIQNPRYQVTQFGKPVTLSCSQTLNHNVMYWYQQKSSQAPKLLFHYYDKDFNNEADTPDNFQSRRPNTSFCFLDIRSPGLGDTAMYLCATSRPGGGKDEQYFGPGTRLTVT.

The chain uses TRBV6-1 and TRBJ2-3; 10 nucleotides match TRBD2. Germline CDR1 reads MNHNS; CDR2 reads SASEGT. The length of the CDR3 is 15 residues. The ends lost 6 bases at V and 5 bases at J; junction bases unmatched: 8. The CDR3 reads CASSLGLAQVDTQYF. DNA of the CDR3: TGTGCCAGCAGCCTGGGACTAGCGCAGGTAGATACGCAGTATTTT.

The gene calls are TRBV15 and TRBJ1-6; D ambiguous. V was pared by 1 base and J by 9 bases, with 13 bases between. The CDR3 has 15 amino acids. The germline V gene has CDR1 LNHNV and CDR2 YYDKDF (reference sequence). Here the CDR3 reads CATSRAGVDVSPLHF. CDR3 in DNA: TGTGCCACCAGCAGAGCCGGGGTAGATGTTTCACCCCTCCACTTT.

The chain carries TRBV12-3 or TRBV12-4 and TRBJ2-2; 8 nucleotides line up with TRBD2. This CDR3 spans 15 amino acids. J was trimmed by 5 bases and V by 2 bases; bases with no gene match: 4. CDR3 DNA: TGTGCCAGCAGTTTAAGCGGGAGAAGAACCGGGGAGCTGTTTTTT. Translation: CASSLSGRRTGELFF.

This clonotype was recorded a few times. The chain joins TRBV4-2 to TRBJ2-2; tentative D call: TRBD1 (5 bases). Per germline, CDR1 LGHNA and CDR2 YNFKEQ. V was shortened by 1 base and J by 6 bases, with 15 bases between the two germline ends. The CDR3 covers 16 residues. The CDR3 here is CASSQAPGLNAGELFF. The CDR3 DNA follows: TGTGCCAGCAGCCAAGCGCCAGGGCTGAATGCCGGGGAGCTGTTTTTT.

V usage is TRBV7-6 and J usage is TRBJ2-2; D is possibly TRBD1 (6 bases). Trimming pared 5 bases from V and 2 bases from J, leaving 12 bases between. The CDR3 covers 15 residues. The germline gives CDR1 SGHVS, CDR2 FNYEAQ. CDR3 DNA sequence: TGTGCCAGCAGCGCCTACAGGGAAAACACCGGGGAGCTGTTTTTT. Translated: CASSAYRENTGELFF.

This clonotype showed up just a few times. V is TRBV18 and J is TRBJ2-5, with 9 nucleotides matching TRBD2. V dropped 3 bases and J dropped 4; count of bases not matched to a gene: 6. The CDR3 covers 15 residues. Germline CDR1 reads KGHSH; CDR2 reads LQKENI. The CDR3 DNA reads TGTGCCAGCTCACCTAATAGCGGGAGTGGAGAGACCCAGTACTTC. This codes for CASSPNSGSGETQYF.

As regards this clonotype: The DNA is left out, because the CDR3 cannot be placed on it with certainty; the CDR3 is given as TCRdb lists it. This chain links TRBV5-1 with TRBJ2-1. The germline CDR1 and CDR2 sequences are SGHRS and YFSETQ. Inclusive of both ends, the CDR3 amounts to 11 amino acids. The CDR3 sequence: CASSFLWEQFF.

The chain has TRBV27 and TRBJ1-4; TRBD1 might be the D (5 bases). Germline values: CDR1 MNHEY, CDR2 SMNVEV (reference sequence). The CDR3 sequence is 15 residues long. V shed 6 bases and J shed 8 bases, with 19 bases lying between them. The CDR3 DNA reads as TGTGCCAGCAGATACCACGGACAACCAGAAGAAAAACTGTTTTTT. It is translated as CASRYHGQPEEKLFF.

The chain joins TRBV7-9 to TRBJ2-1; 11 nucleotides align to TRBD1. The CDR3 consists of 15 residues. V lost 5 bases and J lost 7; bases outside the gene matches: 7. Germline-derived CDR1 and CDR2 are SEHNR and FQNEAQ (reference sequence). CDR3 in amino acids: CASSARDRGRNEQFF. CDR3 sequence (DNA): TGTGCCAGCAGCGCCCGGGACAGGGGGAGAAATGAGCAGTTCTTC. Complete variable domain (other parts from reference TRBV7-9 and TRBJ2-1): DTGVSQNPRHKITKRGQNVTFRCDPISEHNRLYWYRQTLGQGPEFLTYFQNEAQLEKSRLLSDRFSAERPKGSFSTLEIQRTEQGDSAMYLCASSARDRGRNEQFFGPGTRLTVL.

This clonotype has a handful of counts. The V call is TRBV27, the J call TRBJ2-1; D possibly corresponds to TRBD2 (5 bases). Germline V gene data show CDR1 as MNHEY and CDR2 as SMNVEV (reference sequence). V dropped 8 bases and J dropped 6 bases, with 8 bases sitting between them. This CDR3 comprises 11 residues. The CDR3 sequence: CASYRGNEQFF. The CDR3 region has the DNA TGTGCCAGCTACCGGGGCAATGAGCAGTTCTTC.

The gene calls are TRBV12-3 or TRBV12-4 and TRBJ2-6; D may be TRBD1 (5 bases). The CDR3 is made up of 17 amino acids. Trimming left V 1 base short and J 1 base short, with 11 bases between. CDR3 protein: CASSLGTIQSGANVLTF. For the CDR3, the DNA is TGTGCCAGCAGTTTAGGGACAATACAATCTGGGGCCAACGTCCTGACTTTC.

This clonotype was seen a few times. The chain couples TRBV7-3 to TRBJ2-1; 11 bases agree with TRBD2. Germline assignment: CDR1 SGHTA and CDR2 FQGTGA. V was pared by 1 base and J by 9 bases, with 5 bases of the junction left unmatched. This CDR3 is built from 15 residues. For the CDR3, the DNA is TGTGCCAGCAGCTTAATACTAGCGGGAGTTAGTGAGCAGTTCTTC. Its translation is CASSLILAGVSEQFF.

This sequence joins TRBV11-2 and TRBJ2-2, with D hard to call. The CDR3 runs 15 residues. The V and J ends lost 10 bases and 1 base respectively, with 16 bases between them. Per germline, CDR1 SGHAT and CDR2 FQNNGV. The chain's CDR3 is CATTSQYKNTGELFF. The DNA for the CDR3 is TGTGCCACCACCTCACAGTACAAGAACACCGGGGAGCTGTTTTTT.

This clonotype was seen repeatedly, ten times or more. The V gene is TRBV18, the J gene TRBJ2-7, with D hard to call. Trimming left V 8 bases short and J 3 bases short, with 8 bases between. CDR3 length: 11 amino acids. CDR1 is KGHSH, CDR2 LQKENI, per germline. In nucleotides, the CDR3 is TGTGCCAGCAGTCCAGACTACGAGCAGTACTTC. Protein: CASSPDYEQYF. Full variable domain (missing parts from reference TRBV18 and TRBJ2-7): NAGVMQNPRHLVRRRGQEARLRCSPMKGHSHVYWYRQLPEEGLKFMVYLQKENIIDESGMPKERFSAEFPKEGPSILRIQQVVRGDSAAYFCASSPDYEQYFGPGTRLTVT.

The V and J genes are TRBV7-8 and TRBJ2-1; TRBD2 is a possible D gene (6 bases). V was cut by 6 bases and J by 4 bases, with 16 bases left in between. This CDR3 region has 15 residues. The germline CDR1 and CDR2 sequences are SGHVS and FQNEAQ. CDR3 bases: TGTGCCAGCAGTACTAGGCTAGCGATATACAATGAGCAGTTCTTC. It is translated as CASSTRLAIYNEQFF.

Here the CDR3 reads CASSPPGQRMNTEAFF. CDR3 in DNA: TGTGCCAGCTCACCACCAGGCCAAAGAATGAACACTGAAGCTTTCTTT. This rearrangement joins TRBV18 to TRBJ1-1; the D is unclear. This CDR3 region has 16 residues. V was trimmed by 0 bases and J by 0 bases, leaving 11 bases between them. Germline CDR1 is KGHSH and CDR2 is LQKENI.